This T cell receptor beta chain was recorded in a study of beta chain features in type 1 diabetes. General study findings and limits: For Type 1 diabetes patients, all four CD4+ subsets carried TCRB CDR3s that were moderately but significantly shorter. Relative to healthy donors, patients appeared to have naive, central memory and Treg TCRB repertoires that were more similar. Type 1 diabetes patients had VDJ junctions that carried fewer insertions and more deletions.

V was trimmed by 4 bases and J by 2 bases, leaving 11 bases between them. Germline-derived CDR1 and CDR2 are ENHRY and SYGVKD. The CDR3 contains 14 residues. In the case of this clone: The antigen remains unidentified.

Reverse transcription of all isolated RNA meant that expressed TCRB transcripts were sequenced. The study sequenced naive, central memory and regulatory T cell samples to an average of roughly 3.8 million reads. Here immunoSEQ multiplex PCR was the method, and the copy in TCRdb shows in-frame clones only, minus some. The top ten hold roughly 0.089% of the sample, which has roughly 150,000 clones, roughly 60% seen once. By way of CD45RO/CCR7/CD25/CD127/CD95/CD27, the CD4+ regulatory, stem cell-like memory, central memory and naive cells were sorted. The rearrangement joins TRBV10-3 to TRBJ2-5, with a weak D call TRBD2 (5 bases). Sequencing used naive CD4+ T cells from blood. The sequence came from a man younger than 45 with type 1 diabetes. The CDR3, as DNA: TGTGCCATCAGTGTTAGCGCAGGTCAAGAGACCCAGTACTTC. Encoded protein: CAISVSAGQETQYF.